The subject of this entry is one TCR beta chain. Some clones are missing from TCRdb's copy, which holds only in-frame ones; the method was immunoSEQ multiplex PCR. This repertoire shows roughly 280,000 clones, more than 75% found once; its top ten account for approximately 9.7%. The sample is drawn from a study of blood T cell repertoires in COVID-19. The germline CDR1 and CDR2 sequences are LGHDT and YNNKEL (reference sequence). V gave up 5 bases and J gave up 5 bases; unmatched junction bases: 7. This CDR3 comprises 15 residues. This TCR was sampled from a man aged 35 to 55 with active or convalescent COVID-19. The gene calls are TRBV3-1 (or the pseudogene TRBV3-2) and TRBJ2-2, with TRBD2 identical over 8 bases. The sample comprised peripheral blood. The CDR3 DNA sequence: TGTGCCAGCAGCGTGCGACTAGCGTTGACCGGGGAGCTGTTTTTT. It codes for CASSVRLALTGELFF.